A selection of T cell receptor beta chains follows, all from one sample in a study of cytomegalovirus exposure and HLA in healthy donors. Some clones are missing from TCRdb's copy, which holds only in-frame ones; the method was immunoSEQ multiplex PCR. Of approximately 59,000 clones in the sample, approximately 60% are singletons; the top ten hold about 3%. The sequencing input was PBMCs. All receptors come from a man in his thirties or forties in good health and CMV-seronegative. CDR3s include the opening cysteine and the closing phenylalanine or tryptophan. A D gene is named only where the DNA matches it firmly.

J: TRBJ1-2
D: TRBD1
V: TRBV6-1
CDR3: CASSSRTGEAGYTF

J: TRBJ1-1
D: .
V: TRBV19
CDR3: CASSRRTEAFF

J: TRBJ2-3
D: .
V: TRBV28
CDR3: CASKKASAPDTQYF

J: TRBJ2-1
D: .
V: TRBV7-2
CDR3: CASSPTYSGNEQFF

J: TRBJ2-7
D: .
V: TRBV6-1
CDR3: CASTAGFYEQYF

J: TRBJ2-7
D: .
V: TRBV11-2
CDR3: CASSLGSGDEQYF

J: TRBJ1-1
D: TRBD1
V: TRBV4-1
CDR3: CASSQWDSNTEAFF

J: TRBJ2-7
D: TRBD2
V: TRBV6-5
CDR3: CASRGVAGDYEQYF

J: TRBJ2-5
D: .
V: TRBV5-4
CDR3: CASSLGGGPQETQYF

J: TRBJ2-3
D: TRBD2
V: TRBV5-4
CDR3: CASSWGLQSDTQYF

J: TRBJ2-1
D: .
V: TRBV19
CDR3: CASSITGTYNEQFF

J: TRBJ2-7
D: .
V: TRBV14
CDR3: CASSHKREQYF

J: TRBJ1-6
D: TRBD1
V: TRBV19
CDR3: CASSTTGVSPLHF

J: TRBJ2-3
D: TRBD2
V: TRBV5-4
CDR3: CASSSRGLAGASTDTQYF

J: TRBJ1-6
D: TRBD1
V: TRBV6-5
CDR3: CASSYTPGQDNSPLHF

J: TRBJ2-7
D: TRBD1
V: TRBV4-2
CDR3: CASSQNRQGEQYF

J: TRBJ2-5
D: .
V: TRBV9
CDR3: CASSVVGAPGETQYF

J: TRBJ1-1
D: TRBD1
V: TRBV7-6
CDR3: CASSLGVGTENTEAFF

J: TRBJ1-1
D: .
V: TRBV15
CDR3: CATSLELNTEAFF

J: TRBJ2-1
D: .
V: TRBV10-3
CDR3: CAIRPEVGDNEQFF

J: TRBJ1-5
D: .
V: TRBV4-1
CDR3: CASSQDSGVQPQHF

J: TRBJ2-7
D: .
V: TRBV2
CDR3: CASSEGGGLPYEQYF

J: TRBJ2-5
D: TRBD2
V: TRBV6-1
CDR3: CASSDQGGWETQYF

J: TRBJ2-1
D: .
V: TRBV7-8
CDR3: CASSLARGKQVLSSYNEQFF

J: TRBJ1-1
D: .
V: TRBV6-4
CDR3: CASKAQQGTEAFF